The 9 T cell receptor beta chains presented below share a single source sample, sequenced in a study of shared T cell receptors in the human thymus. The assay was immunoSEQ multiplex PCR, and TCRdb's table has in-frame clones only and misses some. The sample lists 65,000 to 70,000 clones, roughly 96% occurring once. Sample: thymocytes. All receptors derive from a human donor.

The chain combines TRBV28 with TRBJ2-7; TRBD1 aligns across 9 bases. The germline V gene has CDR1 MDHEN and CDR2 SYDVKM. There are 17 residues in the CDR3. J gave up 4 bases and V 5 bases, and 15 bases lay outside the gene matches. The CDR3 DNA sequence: TGTGCCAGCAGTCTCAACCTCCCACAGGGGGCGAAGTACGAGCAGTACTTC. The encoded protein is CASSLNLPQGAKYEQYF.

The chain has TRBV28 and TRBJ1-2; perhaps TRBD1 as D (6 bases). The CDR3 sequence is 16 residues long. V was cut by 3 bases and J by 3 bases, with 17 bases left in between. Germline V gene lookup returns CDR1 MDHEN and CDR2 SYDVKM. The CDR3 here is CASSFSPQDSHYGYTF. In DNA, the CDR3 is TGTGCCAGCAGTTTCTCTCCCCAGGACAGCCACTATGGCTACACCTTC.

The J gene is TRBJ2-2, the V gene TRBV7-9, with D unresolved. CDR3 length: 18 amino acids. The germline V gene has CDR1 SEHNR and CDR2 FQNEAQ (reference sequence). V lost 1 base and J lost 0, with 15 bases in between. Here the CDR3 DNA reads TGTGCCAGCAGCTTAGGCGCTCTAAACATACCGAACACCGGGGAGCTGTTTTTT. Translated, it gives CASSLGALNIPNTGELFF.

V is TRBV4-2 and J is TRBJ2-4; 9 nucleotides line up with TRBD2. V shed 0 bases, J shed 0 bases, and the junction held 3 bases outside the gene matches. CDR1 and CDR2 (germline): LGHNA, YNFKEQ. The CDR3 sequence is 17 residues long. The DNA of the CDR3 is TGTGCCAGCAGCCAAGATAGCGGGGGAATAGCCAAAAACATTCAGTACTTC. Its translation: CASSQDSGGIAKNIQYF.

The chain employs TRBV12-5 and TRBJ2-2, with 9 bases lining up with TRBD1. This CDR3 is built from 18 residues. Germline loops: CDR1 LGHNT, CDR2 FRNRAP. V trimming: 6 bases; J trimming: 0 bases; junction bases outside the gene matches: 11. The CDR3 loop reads CASGIHLQGAPNTGELFF. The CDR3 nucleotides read TGTGCTAGTGGGATCCACCTACAGGGGGCTCCGAACACCGGGGAGCTGTTTTTT.

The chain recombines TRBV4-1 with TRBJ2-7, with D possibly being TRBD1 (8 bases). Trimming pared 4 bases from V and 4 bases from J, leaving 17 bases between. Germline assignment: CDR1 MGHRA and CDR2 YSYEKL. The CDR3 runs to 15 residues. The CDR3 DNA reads TGCGCCAGCAGCCCAAAAAACAGGGGGGGGTACGAGCAGTACTTC. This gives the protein CASSPKNRGGYEQYF.

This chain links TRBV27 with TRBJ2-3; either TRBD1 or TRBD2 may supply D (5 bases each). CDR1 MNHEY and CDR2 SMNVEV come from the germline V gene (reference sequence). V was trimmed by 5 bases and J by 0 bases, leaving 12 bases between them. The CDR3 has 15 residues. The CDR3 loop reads CASSPNWDSTDTQYF. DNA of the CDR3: TGTGCCAGCAGTCCCAATTGGGACAGCACAGATACGCAGTATTTT.

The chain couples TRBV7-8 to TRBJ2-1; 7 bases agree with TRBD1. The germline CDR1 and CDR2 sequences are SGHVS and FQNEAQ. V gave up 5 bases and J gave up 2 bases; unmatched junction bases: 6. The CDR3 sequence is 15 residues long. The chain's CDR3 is CASSGAGGPYNEQFF. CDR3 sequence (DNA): TGTGCCAGCAGCGGGGCAGGGGGACCCTACAATGAGCAGTTCTTC.

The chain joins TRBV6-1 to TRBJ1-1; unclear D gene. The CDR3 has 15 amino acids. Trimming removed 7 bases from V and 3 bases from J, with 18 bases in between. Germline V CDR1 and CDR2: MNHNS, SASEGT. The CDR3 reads CASTKNHYGDTEAFF. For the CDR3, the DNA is TGTGCCAGCACTAAAAACCACTATGGGGACACTGAAGCTTTCTTT.